This is a list of T cell receptor beta chains from one sample in a study of cytomegalovirus exposure and HLA in healthy donors. TCRdb keeps only in-frame clones here, not all; method: immunoSEQ multiplex PCR. Among 150,000 or so clones, around 81% were seen once, and the ten largest hold less than 2%. The sequencing sample was made of PBMCs. These receptors were collected from a man aged 40-49 years in good health and CMV-seronegative. Both conserved end residues are part of each CDR3. D genes are given only for firm matches. Clone size, where shown, is once, few, many, or a class for clones that have expanded.

>.|TRBD1|TRBV7-9|TRBJ2-3
TGTGCCAGCAGCCCAGGACAGGGGAGGACAGATACGCAGTATTTT
CASSPGQGRTDTQYF
>few|TRBD1|TRBV18|TRBJ1-5
TGTGCCAGCTCCCTCTCACAGGGGAATGTGGGTTATAGCAATCAGCCCCAGCATTTT
CASSLSQGNVGYSNQPQHF
>.|.|TRBV28|TRBJ2-3
TGTGCCAGCAGTTTAGTTGGGTTAGCGTTGAGCCGGAGCACAGATACGCAGTATTTT
CASSLVGLALSRSTDTQYF
>.|TRBD1|TRBV9|TRBJ1-4
TGTGCCAGCAGCGTAGAAGGGACAGATAATGAAAAACTGTTTTTT
CASSVEGTDNEKLFF
>.|TRBD2|TRBV28|TRBJ2-1
TGTGCCAGCAGCGGGACTAACCGATACAATGAGCAGTTCTTC
CASSGTNRYNEQFF
>.|.|TRBV27|TRBJ1-4
TGTGCCAGCAGTTTATACGGCCAGACGGGAACAACTAATGAAAAACTGTTTTTT
CASSLYGQTGTTNEKLFF
>once|TRBD1|TRBV5-5|TRBJ1-1
TGTGCCAGCAGCGCTACAGGGGCCACTGAAGCTTTCTTT
CASSATGATEAFF
>.|TRBD1|TRBV9|TRBJ2-2
TGTGCCAGCAGAACAACGACAGGGGCGAACACCGGGGAGCTGTTTTTT
CASRTTTGANTGELFF
>.|TRBD2|TRBV10-3|TRBJ2-1
TGTGCCATCAGTGAGCTAGCGGCCCTGTTAAGCGCCTACAATGAGCAGTTCTTC
CAISELAALLSAYNEQFF
>.|TRBD2|TRBV27|TRBJ2-1
TGTGCCAGCAGTGGGCTGGCGGGAGCCGCCTACAATGAGCAGTTCTTC
CASSGLAGAAYNEQFF
>once|.|TRBV30|TRBJ1-4
TGTGCCTGGAGTAACCTCGATCGGGGTTGGGAAAAACTGTTTTTT
CAWSNLDRGWEKLFF
>once|.|TRBV11-2|TRBJ2-5
TGTGCCAGCAGCCGGGACTCCCCGACCCAGTACTTC
CASSRDSPTQYF
>.|.|TRBV30|TRBJ2-5
TGTGCCTGGAGTGAGGCGGGAGAGACCCAGTACTTC
CAWSEAGETQYF
>.|.|TRBV30|TRBJ1-1
TGTGCCTGGCAGACACTTCTTAACACTGAAGCTTTCTTT
CAWQTLLNTEAFF
>.|.|TRBV25-1|TRBJ2-3
TGTGCCAGCACGGTTCGGGAGAGCACAGATACGCAGTATTTT
CASTVRESTDTQYF
>.|.|TRBV29-1|TRBJ2-5
TGCAGCGTTGTAAGTGACAGAGAGACCCAGTACTTC
CSVVSDRETQYF
>few|TRBD1|TRBV28|TRBJ2-2
TGTGCCAGTAGACAGGGATTCACCGGGGAGCTGTTTTTT
CASRQGFTGELFF
>.|TRBD1|TRBV19|TRBJ1-3
TGTGCCAGTAGTAGACAGGGAACTGGAAACACCATATATTTT
CASSRQGTGNTIYF
>.|TRBD2|TRBV30|TRBJ2-3
TGTGCCTGGGGGAGGGTCGAAGATACGCAGTATTTT
CAWGRVEDTQYF
>.|.|TRBV27|TRBJ1-5
TGTGCCAGCAGGGAGGGAGGTCAGCCCCAGCATTTT
CASREGGQPQHF
>.|.|TRBV6-5|TRBJ2-1
TGTGCCAGCAGTTCGGAGTGGGTATACAATGAGCAGTTCTTC
CASSSEWVYNEQFF
>once|TRBD1|TRBV11-2|TRBJ1-2
TGTGCCAGCAGCCCATGGAGGGACAGGGAGAGAGCTAACTATGGCTACACCTTC
CASSPWRDRERANYGYTF
>.|TRBD2|TRBV28|TRBJ2-2
TGTGCCAGCAGTTCCGTAGCGGGCCAGAAGAACACCGGGGAGCTGTTTTTT
CASSSVAGQKNTGELFF
>.|TRBD2|TRBV9|TRBJ2-1
TGTGCCAGCAGCGAGGGACTAGCGGGTTCCTACAATGAGCAGTTCTTC
CASSEGLAGSYNEQFF
>once|TRBD2|TRBV7-9|TRBJ2-2
TGTGCCAGCAGCTTCCCAAGGGGACTAGCGGGAGATGGCACCGGGGAGCTGTTTTTT
CASSFPRGLAGDGTGELFF
>.|.|TRBV30|TRBJ1-1
TGTGCCTGGAGTGTACGGCGGGGGACTGAAGCTTTCTTT
CAWSVRRGTEAFF
>.|TRBD2|TRBV7-9|TRBJ2-1
TGTGCCAGCAGCTCACCAAGACTAGCGGGAGTATTGGACTACAATGAGCAGTTCTTC
CASSSPRLAGVLDYNEQFF
>.|.|TRBV6-5|TRBJ2-6
TGTGCCAGCAGTTACTCTGAGGGTAACGGCCTGACTTTC
CASSYSEGNGLTF
>.|TRBD1|TRBV27|TRBJ2-7
TGTGCCAGCAGTTTAGGGGGTGGACAGGGGGCCTACGAGCAGTACTTC
CASSLGGGQGAYEQYF
>.|TRBD1|TRBV5-1|TRBJ1-4
TGCGCCAGCAGCCCGGCTGCACAGGGGAACGAGGAAAAACTGTTTTTT
CASSPAAQGNEEKLFF
>.|TRBD2|TRBV2|TRBJ2-7
TGTGCCAGCAGTGATCTAGCCGGGACTAGCGGGAGAGTGCAGTACTTC
CASSDLAGTSGRVQYF
>.|.|TRBV9|TRBJ2-1
TGTGCCAGCGGAGACCAGTACAATGAGCAGTTCTTC
CASGDQYNEQFF
>.|TRBD2|TRBV11-2|TRBJ2-7
TGTGCCACCTCCCCTCTAAACAGGCGGGAGGAACCCTACGAGCAGTACTTC
CATSPLNRREEPYEQYF
>.|TRBD2|TRBV11-2|TRBJ2-5
TGTGCCAGCAGCCGCTTCGGTGGACTAGCGGGAGAGACCCAGTACTTC
CASSRFGGLAGETQYF
>.|.|TRBV6-1|TRBJ1-1
TGTGCCACTGGGTTCTGGAGCACTGAAGCTTTCTTT
CATGFWSTEAFF
>.|.|TRBV25-1|TRBJ1-1
TGTGCCAGCAGTGAAGGGGGCCTTTTGGCTTTCTTT
CASSEGGLLAFF
>.|.|TRBV27|TRBJ2-7
TGTGCCAGCAGTCCACAGGGTTACGAGCAGTACTTC
CASSPQGYEQYF
>.|.|TRBV21-1|TRBJ1-2
TGTGCCAGCAGCAAAGCGTGGACAGGGAAATCTAACTATGGCTACACCTTC
CASSKAWTGKSNYGYTF
>.|TRBD2|TRBV29-1|TRBJ2-3
TGCAGCGTTGAACCTAGCGGGAACAACGCAGATACGCAGTATTTT
CSVEPSGNNADTQYF
>.|.|TRBV5-1|TRBJ2-7
TGCGCCAGCCGGACTGGCCCCGAGCAGTACTTC
CASRTGPEQYF
>.|TRBD1|TRBV25-1|TRBJ1-2
TGTGCCAGCAGTGAATTGACAGGGGCTGGCTACACCTTC
CASSELTGAGYTF
>.|TRBD2|TRBV7-2|TRBJ2-1
TGTGCCAGCAGCTGGGGGACTAGCGGGAATTCAGGCCAGTTCTTC
CASSWGTSGNSGQFF
>few|TRBD2|TRBV5-1|TRBJ2-5
TGCGCCAGCAGCTTGTCACTAGCGGGAGATGAGACCCAGTACTTC
CASSLSLAGDETQYF
>.|.|TRBV7-9|TRBJ2-2
TGTGCCAGCAGCTTACTACGGGACACCGGGGAGCTGTTTTTT
CASSLLRDTGELFF
>.|.|TRBV2|TRBJ2-5
TGTGCCAGCAGGGCGGGTGGAGAGACCCAGTACTTC
CASRAGGETQYF